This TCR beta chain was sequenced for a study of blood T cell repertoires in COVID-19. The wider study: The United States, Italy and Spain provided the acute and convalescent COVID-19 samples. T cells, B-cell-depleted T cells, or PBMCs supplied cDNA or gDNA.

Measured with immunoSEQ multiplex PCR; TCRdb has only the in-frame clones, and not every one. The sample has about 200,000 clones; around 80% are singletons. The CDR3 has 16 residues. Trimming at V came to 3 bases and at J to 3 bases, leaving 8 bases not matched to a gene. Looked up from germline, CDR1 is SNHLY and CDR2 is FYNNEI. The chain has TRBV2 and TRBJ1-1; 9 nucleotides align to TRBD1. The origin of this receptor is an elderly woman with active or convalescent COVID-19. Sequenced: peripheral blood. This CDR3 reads CASSDPLGQGDTEAFF. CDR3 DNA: TGTGCCAGCAGTGATCCCCTGGGACAGGGAGACACTGAAGCTTTCTTT.